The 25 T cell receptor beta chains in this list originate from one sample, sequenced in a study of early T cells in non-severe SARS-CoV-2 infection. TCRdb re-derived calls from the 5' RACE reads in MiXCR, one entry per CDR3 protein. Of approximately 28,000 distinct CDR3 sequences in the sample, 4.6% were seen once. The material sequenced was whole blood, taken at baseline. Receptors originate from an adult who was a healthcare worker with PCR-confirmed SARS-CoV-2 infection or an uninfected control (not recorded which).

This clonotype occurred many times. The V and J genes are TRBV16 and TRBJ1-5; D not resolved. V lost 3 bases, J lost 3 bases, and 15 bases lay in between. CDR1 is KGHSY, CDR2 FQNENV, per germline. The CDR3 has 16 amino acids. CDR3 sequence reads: CASSHLSDGNNQPQHF. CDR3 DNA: TGTGCCAGCAGCCATCTTTCAGACGGTAACAATCAGCCCCAGCATTTT. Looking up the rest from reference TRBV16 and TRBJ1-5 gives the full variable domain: GEEVAQTPKHLVRGEGQKAKLYCAPIKGHSYVFWYQQVLKNEFKFLISFQNENVFDETGMPKERFSAKCLPNSPCSLEIQATKLEDSAVYFCASSHLSDGNNQPQHFGDGTRLSIL.

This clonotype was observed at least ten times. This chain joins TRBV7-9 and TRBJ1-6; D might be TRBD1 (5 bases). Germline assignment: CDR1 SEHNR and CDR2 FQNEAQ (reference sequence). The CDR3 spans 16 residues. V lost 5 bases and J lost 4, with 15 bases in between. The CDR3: CASSPGRTEYNSPLHF. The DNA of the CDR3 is TGTGCCAGCAGCCCGGGACGGACGGAATATAATTCACCCCTCCACTTT.

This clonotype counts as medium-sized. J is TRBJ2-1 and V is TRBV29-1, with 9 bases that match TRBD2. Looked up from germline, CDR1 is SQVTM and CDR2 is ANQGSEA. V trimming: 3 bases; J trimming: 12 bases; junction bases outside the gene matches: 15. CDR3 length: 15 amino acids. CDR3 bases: TGCAGCGTTGATCGCGGGAGACTAGCGGTAGCCTCGCAGTTCTTC. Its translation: CSVDRGRLAVASQFF.

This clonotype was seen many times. CDR3 nucleotide sequence: TGTGCCAGCAGCCCTCGACTAGCGGGGGGTGGCCCTAGCACAGATACGCAGTATTTT. It encodes CASSPRLAGGGPSTDTQYF. The chain employs TRBV9 and TRBJ2-3; TRBD2 agrees at 13 bases. This CDR3 has 19 residues. The germline CDR1 and CDR2 sequences are SGDLS and YYNGEE. Germline trimming cut 4 bases from V and 0 bases from J; bases unmatched to any gene: 11.

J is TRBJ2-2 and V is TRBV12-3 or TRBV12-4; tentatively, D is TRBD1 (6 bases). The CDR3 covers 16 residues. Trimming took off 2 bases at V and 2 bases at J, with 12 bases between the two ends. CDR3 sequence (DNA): TGTGCCAGCAGTTTAAGAGTAGGGGGTAACACCGGGGAGCTGTTTTTT. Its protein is CASSLRVGGNTGELFF.

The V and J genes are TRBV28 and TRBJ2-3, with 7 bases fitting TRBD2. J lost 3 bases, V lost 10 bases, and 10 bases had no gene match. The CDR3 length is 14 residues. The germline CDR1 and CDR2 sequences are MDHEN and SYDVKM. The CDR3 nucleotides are TGTGCCACCGCCGCGCCCGGGGGGACAGATACGCAGTATTTT. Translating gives CATAAPGGTDTQYF.

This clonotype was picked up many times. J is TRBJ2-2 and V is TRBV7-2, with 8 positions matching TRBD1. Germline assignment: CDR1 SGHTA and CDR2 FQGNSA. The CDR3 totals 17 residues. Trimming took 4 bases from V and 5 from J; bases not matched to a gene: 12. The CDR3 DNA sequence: TGTGCCAGCAGCTCCCGTCAAGGACAGGGCAAGACCGGGGAGCTGTTTTTT. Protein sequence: CASSSRQGQGKTGELFF.

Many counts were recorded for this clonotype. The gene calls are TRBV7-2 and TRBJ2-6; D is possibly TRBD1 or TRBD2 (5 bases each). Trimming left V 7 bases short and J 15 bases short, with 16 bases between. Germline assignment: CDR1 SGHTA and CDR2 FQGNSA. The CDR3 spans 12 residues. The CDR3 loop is CASTFLEGSLTF. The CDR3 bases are TGTGCCAGCACCTTTCTAGAGGGGAGCCTGACTTTC.

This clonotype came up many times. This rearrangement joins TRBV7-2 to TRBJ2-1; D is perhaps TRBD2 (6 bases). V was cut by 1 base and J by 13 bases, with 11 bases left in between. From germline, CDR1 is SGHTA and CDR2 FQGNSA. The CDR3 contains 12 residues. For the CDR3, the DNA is TGTGCCAGCAGCTTAGGCAGGGACTCACAGTTCTTC. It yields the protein CASSLGRDSQFF.

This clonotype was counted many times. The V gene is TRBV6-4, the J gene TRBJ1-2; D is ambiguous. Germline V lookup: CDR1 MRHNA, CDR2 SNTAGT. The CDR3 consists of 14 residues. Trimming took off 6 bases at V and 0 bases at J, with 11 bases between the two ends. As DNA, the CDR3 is TGTGCCAGCAGAAAGGACGGCTCTAACTATGGCTACACCTTC. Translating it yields CASRKDGSNYGYTF.

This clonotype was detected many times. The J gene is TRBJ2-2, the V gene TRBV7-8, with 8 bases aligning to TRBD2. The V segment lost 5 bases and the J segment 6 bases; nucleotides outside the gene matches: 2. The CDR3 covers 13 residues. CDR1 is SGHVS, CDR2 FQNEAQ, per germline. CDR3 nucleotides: TGTGCCAGCAGCCCCGGGGGGGCCGGGGAGCTGTTTTTT. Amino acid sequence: CASSPGGAGELFF.

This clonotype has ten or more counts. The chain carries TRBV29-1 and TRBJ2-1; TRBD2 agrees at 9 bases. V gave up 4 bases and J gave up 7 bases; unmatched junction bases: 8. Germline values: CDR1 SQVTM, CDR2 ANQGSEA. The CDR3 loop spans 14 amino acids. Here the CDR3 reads CSVVLAGTRNEQFF. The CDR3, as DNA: TGCAGCGTTGTTCTAGCGGGGACTCGGAATGAGCAGTTCTTC.

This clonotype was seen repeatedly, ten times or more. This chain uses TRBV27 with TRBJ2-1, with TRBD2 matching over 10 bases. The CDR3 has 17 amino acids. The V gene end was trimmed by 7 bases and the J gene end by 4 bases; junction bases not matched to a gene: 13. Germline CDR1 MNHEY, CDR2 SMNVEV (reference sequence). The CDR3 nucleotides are TGTGCCAGCACTAGTGGGCTAGCGGGGGAGATATACAATGAGCAGTTCTTC. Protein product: CASTSGLAGEIYNEQFF.

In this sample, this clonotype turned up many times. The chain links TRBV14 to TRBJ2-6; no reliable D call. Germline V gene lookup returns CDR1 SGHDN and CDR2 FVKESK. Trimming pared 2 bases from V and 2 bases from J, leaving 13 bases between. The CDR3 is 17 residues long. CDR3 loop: CASSQYIRPTGANVLTF. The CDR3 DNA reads TGTGCCAGCAGCCAATATATTAGGCCAACTGGGGCCAACGTCCTGACTTTC.

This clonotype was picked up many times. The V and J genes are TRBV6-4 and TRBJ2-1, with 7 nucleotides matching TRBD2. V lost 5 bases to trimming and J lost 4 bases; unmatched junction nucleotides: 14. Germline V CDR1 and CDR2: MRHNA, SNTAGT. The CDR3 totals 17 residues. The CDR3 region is CASSTSLAGVLYNEQFF. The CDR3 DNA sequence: TGTGCCAGCAGTACCTCTTTAGCGGGCGTCCTATACAATGAGCAGTTCTTC.

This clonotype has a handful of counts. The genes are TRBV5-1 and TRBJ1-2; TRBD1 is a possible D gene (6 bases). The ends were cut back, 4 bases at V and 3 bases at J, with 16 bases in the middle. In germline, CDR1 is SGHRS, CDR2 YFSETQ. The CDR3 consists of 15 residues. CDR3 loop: CASSPGGQTYYGYTF. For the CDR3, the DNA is TGCGCCAGCAGCCCGGGCGGACAGACTTACTATGGCTACACCTTC.

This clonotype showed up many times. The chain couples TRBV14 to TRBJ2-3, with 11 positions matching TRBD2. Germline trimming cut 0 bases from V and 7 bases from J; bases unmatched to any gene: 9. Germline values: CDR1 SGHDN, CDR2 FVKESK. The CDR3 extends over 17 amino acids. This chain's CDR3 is CASSQEVLAGGPNTQYF. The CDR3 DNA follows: TGTGCCAGCAGCCAAGAAGTCTTAGCGGGAGGGCCGAATACGCAGTATTTT.

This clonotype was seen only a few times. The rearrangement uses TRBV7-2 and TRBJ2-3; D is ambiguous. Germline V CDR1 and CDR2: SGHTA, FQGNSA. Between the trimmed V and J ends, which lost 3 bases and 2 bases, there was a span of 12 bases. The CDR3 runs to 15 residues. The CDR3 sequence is CASSFMSRLTDTQYF. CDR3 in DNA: TGTGCCAGCAGCTTTATGAGTCGACTCACAGATACGCAGTATTTT. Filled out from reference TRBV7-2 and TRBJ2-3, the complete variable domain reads GAGVSQSPSNKVTEKGKDVELRCDPISGHTALYWYRQSLGQGLEFLIYFQGNSAPDKSGLPSDRFSAERTGGSVSTLTIQRTQQEDSAVYLCASSFMSRLTDTQYFGPGTRLTVL.

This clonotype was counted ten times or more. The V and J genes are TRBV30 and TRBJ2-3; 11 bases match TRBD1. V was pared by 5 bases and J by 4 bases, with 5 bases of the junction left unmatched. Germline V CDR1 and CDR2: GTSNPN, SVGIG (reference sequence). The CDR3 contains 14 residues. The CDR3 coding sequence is TGTGCCTGGGACCCGGGACAGGGGGCAGATACGCAGTATTTT. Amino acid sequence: CAWDPGQGADTQYF. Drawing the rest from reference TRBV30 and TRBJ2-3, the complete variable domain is SQTIHQWPATLVQPVGSPLSLECTVEGTSNPNLYWYRQAAGRGLQLLFYSVGIGQISSEVPQNLSASRPQDRQFILSSKKLLLSDSGFYLCAWDPGQGADTQYFGPGTRLTVL.

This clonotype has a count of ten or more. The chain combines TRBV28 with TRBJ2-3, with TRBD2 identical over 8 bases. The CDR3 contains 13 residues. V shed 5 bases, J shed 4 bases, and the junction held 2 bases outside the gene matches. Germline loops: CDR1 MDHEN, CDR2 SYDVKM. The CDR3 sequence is CASSRGGPDTQYF. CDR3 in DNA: TGTGCCAGCAGTCGGGGGGGCCCAGATACGCAGTATTTT.

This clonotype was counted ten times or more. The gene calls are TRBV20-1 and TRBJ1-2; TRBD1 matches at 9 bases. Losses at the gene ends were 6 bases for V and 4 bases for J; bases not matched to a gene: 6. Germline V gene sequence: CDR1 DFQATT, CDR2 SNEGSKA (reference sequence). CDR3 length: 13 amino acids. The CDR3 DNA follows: TGCAGTGCCAGGACAGGGGCGACCTATGGCTACACCTTC. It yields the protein CSARTGATYGYTF.

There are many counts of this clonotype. The CDR3 loop reads CASSMGSQETQYF. In DNA, the CDR3 is TGTGCCAGTAGTATGGGCAGCCAAGAGACCCAGTACTTC. The chain recombines TRBV19 with TRBJ2-5, with D hard to call. CDR1 and CDR2 from the germline V gene are LNHDA and SQIVND (reference sequence). Trimming removed 3 bases at V and 1 base at J, with 6 bases between. This CDR3 comprises 13 residues.

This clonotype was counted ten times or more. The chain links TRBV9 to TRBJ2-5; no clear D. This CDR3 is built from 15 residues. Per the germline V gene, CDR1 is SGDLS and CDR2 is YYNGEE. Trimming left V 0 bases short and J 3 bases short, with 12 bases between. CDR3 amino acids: CASSVGGVLKETQYF. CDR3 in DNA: TGTGCCAGCAGCGTAGGGGGTGTCCTCAAAGAGACCCAGTACTTC. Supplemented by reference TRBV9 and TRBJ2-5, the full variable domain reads DSGVTQTPKHLITATGQRVTLRCSPRSGDLSVYWYQQSLDQGLQFLIQYYNGEERAKGNILERFSAQQFPDLHSELNLSSLELGDSALYFCASSVGGVLKETQYFGPGTRLLVL.

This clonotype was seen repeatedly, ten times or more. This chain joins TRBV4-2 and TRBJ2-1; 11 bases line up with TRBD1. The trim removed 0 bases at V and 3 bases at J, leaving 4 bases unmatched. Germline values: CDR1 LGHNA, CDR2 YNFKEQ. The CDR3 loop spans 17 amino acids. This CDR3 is CASSQDEDRGHYNEQFF. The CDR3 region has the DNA TGTGCCAGCAGCCAAGACGAGGACAGGGGGCACTACAATGAGCAGTTCTTC.

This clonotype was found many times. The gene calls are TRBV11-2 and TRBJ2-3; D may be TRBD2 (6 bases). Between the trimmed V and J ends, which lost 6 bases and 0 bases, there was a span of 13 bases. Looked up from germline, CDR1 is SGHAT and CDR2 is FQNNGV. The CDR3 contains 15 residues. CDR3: CASSPSASSTDTQYF. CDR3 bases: TGTGCCAGCAGTCCTAGCGCATCTAGCACAGATACGCAGTATTTT.